The 28 T cell receptor beta chains presented below share a single source sample, sequenced in a study of spatial heterogeneity in lung cancer. Time point specified: sample taken at primary tumor resection. Extraction of whole RNA from tumor, nontumor lung or frozen PBMC preceded unsorted sequencing. TCRdb passed the 5' RACE reads through MiXCR, listing each CDR3 protein once. The sample holds some 100,000 distinct CDR3 sequences, about 9.4% seen once. Specimen: PBMCs, collected at surgery. The receptors come from a male donor with early-stage non-small cell lung cancer.

This clonotype was detected a few times. V is TRBV7-9 and J is TRBJ1-3; unclear D gene. CDR1 is SEHNR and CDR2 is FQNEAQ in the germline V gene (reference sequence). The V end lost 5 bases, the J end lost 3 bases, and 11 bases lay between the germline ends. The CDR3 extends over 14 amino acids. The CDR3 DNA reads as TGTGCCAGCAGCACCCCCGGTGGTGGAAACACCATATATTTT. Translation gives CASSTPGGGNTIYF.

This clonotype was counted ten times or more. J is TRBJ1-5 and V is TRBV12-5, with 10 bases lining up with TRBD1. With 6 bases clipped from V and 7 bases from J, the junction kept 9 bases outside the gene matches. Looked up from germline, CDR1 is LGHNT and CDR2 is FRNRAP. This CDR3 comprises 15 residues. CDR3 sequence: CASGPGTGVRQPQHF. The CDR3 region has the DNA TGTGCTAGTGGACCCGGGACAGGGGTTCGGCAGCCCCAGCATTTT.

The chain links TRBV3-1 to TRBJ1-1, with D unclear. V was cut by 5 bases and J by 2 bases, with 12 bases left in between. The CDR3 has 14 amino acids. CDR1 is LGHDT, CDR2 YNNKEL, per germline (reference sequence). DNA of the CDR3: TGTGCCAGCAGCTTAGGAGGGTACAACACTGAAGCTTTCTTT. Encoded protein: CASSLGGYNTEAFF.

This clonotype was recorded many times. This rearrangement joins TRBV7-2 to TRBJ2-3, with 12 bases lining up with TRBD2. The V segment lost 5 bases and the J segment 4 bases; nucleotides outside the gene matches: 7. In germline, CDR1 is SGHTA, CDR2 FQGNSA. The CDR3 totals 16 residues. The CDR3 protein is CASSPSSGGAPDTQYF. The DNA for the CDR3 is TGTGCCAGCAGCCCCTCTAGCGGGGGGGCCCCAGATACGCAGTATTTT.

The V gene is TRBV29-1, the J gene TRBJ2-3, with D perhaps TRBD1 or TRBD2 (5 bases each). This CDR3 spans 15 amino acids. Per the germline V gene, CDR1 is SQVTM and CDR2 is ANQGSEA. V was cut by 6 bases and J by 0 bases, with 16 bases left in between. Written as DNA, the CDR3 is TGCAGCGTCAGGGAGAGGAACCCTAGCACAGATACGCAGTATTTT. Encoded protein: CSVRERNPSTDTQYF.

This clonotype occurred many times. The V and J genes are TRBV11-1 and TRBJ2-2; perhaps D is TRBD1 or TRBD2 (6 bases each). Trimming took 5 bases from V and 1 from J, leaving 14 bases between them. The CDR3 consists of 16 residues. The V gene's germline CDR1 is SGHAT and CDR2 FQDESV (reference sequence). For the CDR3, the DNA is TGTGCCAGCAGCCCCGTGGCGGGACAGAACACCGGGGAGCTGTTTTTT. Its protein product is CASSPVAGQNTGELFF.

This clonotype has just a few counts. The chain recombines TRBV6-4 with TRBJ2-7; D perhaps matches TRBD1 (6 bases). The germline CDR1 and CDR2 sequences are MRHNA and SNTAGT. CDR3 size: 14 residues. Trimming cost V 7 bases and J 6 bases, with 19 bases left between them. The CDR3 bases are TGTGCCAGCACCACCCACAGGAGGACAGTCGAGCAGTACTTC. Translating it yields CASTTHRRTVEQYF.

This clonotype was counted a few times. This chain connects TRBV4-1 to TRBJ2-1; TRBD2 aligns across 8 bases. The CDR3 has 17 amino acids. The J segment lost 6 bases and the V segment lost 0 bases, leaving 10 bases of the junction unmatched. Germline V lookup: CDR1 MGHRA, CDR2 YSYEKL. The CDR3 nucleotides read TGCGCCAGCAGCCAAGACCCCCCGGGACTAGGGGGCAATGAGCAGTTCTTC. Protein: CASSQDPPGLGGNEQFF.

This rearrangement joins TRBV12-3 or TRBV12-4 to TRBJ1-1, with TRBD1 matching over 7 bases. The CDR3 consists of 11 residues. The junction had 2 bases not matched to a gene; V was cut back by 5 bases and J by 8 bases. The CDR3 DNA sequence: TGTGCCAGCAGTCAGGGACAGGAAGCTTTCTTT. Amino acids: CASSQGQEAFF.

The chain recombines TRBV5-1 with TRBJ1-1, with no clear D. Trimming stripped 4 bases from V and 5 bases from J, with 12 bases between. CDR3 length: 13 amino acids. Germline values: CDR1 SGHRS, CDR2 YFSETQ. This CDR3 reads CASSEEGSTEAFF. CDR3 coding DNA: TGCGCCAGCAGCGAGGAGGGATCTACTGAAGCTTTCTTT.

The table lists this clonotype with a few counts. This chain connects TRBV5-1 to TRBJ2-7; 8 bases agree with TRBD1. Germline CDR1 and CDR2: SGHRS and YFSETQ. The CDR3 spans 15 residues. V was clipped by 4 bases and J by 0 bases; unmatched bases: 6. The CDR3 DNA sequence: TGCGCCAGCAGCCCTACAGGGGGGAGCTCCTACGAGCAGTACTTC. Its protein product is CASSPTGGSSYEQYF.

In DNA form, the CDR3 reads TGTGCCAGCAGCCAAGGCGGACTAGCGGGAGGAGGAGACACAGATACGCAGTATTTT. This gives the protein CASSQGGLAGGGDTDTQYF. The J gene is TRBJ2-3, the V gene TRBV3-1, with TRBD2 matching 14 bases. The V and J ends lost 1 base and 2 bases, in that order; junction bases with no gene match: 8. The germline V gene has CDR1 LGHDT and CDR2 YNNKEL (reference sequence). The CDR3 contains 19 residues.

This clonotype was counted only a few times. The chain joins TRBV19 to TRBJ1-2; the D gene is possibly TRBD1 (5 bases). Germline lookup yields CDR1 LNHDA and CDR2 SQIVND (reference sequence). This CDR3 contains 14 residues. V lost 7 bases, J lost 9 bases, and 21 bases lay in between. The CDR3 nucleotides are TGTGCCAGTACCCCGGTGACAGCCGGTCTACGCTACACCTTC. It yields the protein CASTPVTAGLRYTF.

In DNA, the CDR3 is TGCAGCGTAGCCGGGACAGATCGCACAGATACGCAGTATTTT. Translating it yields CSVAGTDRTDTQYF. This chain links TRBV29-1 with TRBJ2-3; 7 positions match TRBD1. V shed 6 bases and J 1 base; nucleotides not matched to a gene: 7. The V gene's germline CDR1 is SQVTM and CDR2 ANQGSEA. The CDR3 runs 14 residues.

This clonotype was detected many times. This chain connects TRBV7-2 to TRBJ2-1, with 12 bases aligning to TRBD2. Germline V gene lookup returns CDR1 SGHTA and CDR2 FQGNSA. V was clipped by 5 bases and J by 4 bases; unmatched bases: 0. CDR3 size: 14 residues. Here the CDR3 DNA reads TGTGCCAGCAGCGGACTAGCGGGGTACAATGAGCAGTTCTTC. Translation: CASSGLAGYNEQFF.

This clonotype was detected many times. The chain is built from TRBV9 and TRBJ2-5; 12 nucleotides match TRBD2. CDR1 is SGDLS and CDR2 is YYNGEE in the germline V gene. CDR3 length equals 16 residues. With 0 bases clipped from V and 5 bases from J, the junction kept 5 bases outside the gene matches. The CDR3 loop reads CASSVGLAGAVETQYF. The CDR3, as DNA: TGTGCCAGCAGCGTAGGACTAGCGGGGGCCGTGGAGACCCAGTACTTC. Looking up the rest from reference TRBV9 and TRBJ2-5 gives the full variable domain: DSGVTQTPKHLITATGQRVTLRCSPRSGDLSVYWYQQSLDQGLQFLIQYYNGEERAKGNILERFSAQQFPDLHSELNLSSLELGDSALYFCASSVGLAGAVETQYFGPGTRLLVL.

There are many counts of this clonotype. This chain links TRBV5-1 with TRBJ2-1, with TRBD2 identical over 11 bases. This CDR3 has 15 residues. The V gene end was trimmed by 1 base and the J gene end by 7 bases; junction bases not matched to a gene: 4. Germline CDR1 reads SGHRS; CDR2 reads YFSETQ. The CDR3 DNA reads TGCGCCAGCAGCTTGCGTAGCGGGGGGGCGAATGAGCAGTTCTTC. As protein: CASSLRSGGANEQFF.

The table lists this clonotype with many counts. This chain connects TRBV4-3 to TRBJ1-3; D call uncertain. V was shortened by 0 bases and J by 0 bases, with 6 bases between the two germline ends. The CDR3 covers 15 residues. Germline V gene lookup returns CDR1 LGHNA and CDR2 YSLEER. CDR3 nucleotide sequence: TGCGCCAGCAGCCAAGATATAAGCTCTGGAAACACCATATATTTT. Its protein product is CASSQDISSGNTIYF.

This clonotype was picked up a small number of times. This chain uses TRBV6-5 with TRBJ2-7, with 11 bases that match TRBD1. Germline CDR1 MNHEY, CDR2 SVGAGI. V trimming: 7 bases; J trimming: 3 bases; junction bases outside the gene matches: 8. This CDR3 is 15 amino acids long. For the CDR3, the DNA is TGTGCCAGCAATCCCGCCGGGACAGGGGGCTACGAGCAGTACTTC. Translated, it gives CASNPAGTGGYEQYF.

The table lists this clonotype with many counts. This chain uses TRBV5-1 with TRBJ2-1; 8 nucleotides line up with TRBD2. CDR3 size: 15 residues. Germline loops: CDR1 SGHRS, CDR2 YFSETQ. V shed 1 base and J 9 bases; nucleotides not matched to a gene: 9. The CDR3 loop reads CASSLPSGGSGEQFF. CDR3 sequence (DNA): TGCGCCAGCAGCTTGCCCAGCGGGGGTTCTGGTGAGCAGTTCTTC. Drawing the rest from reference TRBV5-1 and TRBJ2-1, the complete variable domain is KAGVTQTPRYLIKTRGQQVTLSCSPISGHRSVSWYQQTPGQGLQFLFEYFSETQRNKGNFPGRFSGRQFSNSRSEMNVSTLELGDSALYLCASSLPSGGSGEQFFGPGTRLTVL.

In this sample, this clonotype turned up many times. The chain links TRBV7-2 to TRBJ1-5; TRBD1 might be the D (6 bases). CDR3 length equals 16 residues. Germline loops: CDR1 SGHTA, CDR2 FQGNSA. The V end was cut by 2 bases, the J end by 3 bases, with 14 bases between. CDR3 protein: CASSLRYREDNQPQHF. The CDR3 DNA reads TGTGCCAGCAGCTTAAGGTACAGGGAAGACAATCAGCCCCAGCATTTT.

This clonotype was observed at least ten times. The genes are TRBV24-1 and TRBJ2-3; 12 nucleotides agree with TRBD2. V lost 3 bases, J lost 3 bases, and 3 bases stayed unmatched. Looked up from germline, CDR1 is KGHDR and CDR2 is SFDVKD. The CDR3 loop spans 16 amino acids. CDR3 amino acids: CATSDPTSGGTDTQYF. The CDR3 nucleotides are TGTGCCACCAGTGATCCGACTAGCGGGGGAACAGATACGCAGTATTTT.

This clonotype was seen more than once but under ten times. The J gene is TRBJ1-1, the V gene TRBV29-1; 8 nucleotides line up with TRBD1. Trimming removed 7 bases from V and 1 base from J; junction bases left unmatched: 5. The V gene's germline CDR1 is SQVTM and CDR2 ANQGSEA. The length of the CDR3 is 13 residues. The CDR3 spells CSGLGQANTEAFF. CDR3 coding DNA: TGCAGCGGTCTGGGACAGGCGAACACTGAAGCTTTCTTT.

The chain has TRBV14 and TRBJ2-2, with 9 bases identical to TRBD2. Germline-derived CDR1 and CDR2 are SGHDN and FVKESK. This CDR3 is built from 15 residues. V lost 5 bases and J lost 3; bases outside the gene matches: 4. The CDR3 DNA is TGTGCCAGCAGCTTACGACTAGCGGACACCGGGGAGCTGTTTTTT. Its translation is CASSLRLADTGELFF.

The table lists this clonotype with many counts. The CDR3 spells CASSPYLRGGTGELFF. The CDR3 nucleotides are TGCGCCAGCAGCCCCTATCTAAGGGGAGGCACCGGGGAGCTGTTTTTT. J is TRBJ2-2 and V is TRBV5-1; D is perhaps TRBD2 (6 bases). The CDR3 contains 16 residues. The ends were cut back, 4 bases at V and 4 bases at J, with 17 bases in the middle. CDR1 SGHRS and CDR2 YFSETQ come from the germline V gene.

This clonotype has more than one count but fewer than ten. This rearrangement joins TRBV6-2 or TRBV6-3 to TRBJ2-4; D is unclear. CDR3 size: 11 residues. Trimming cost V 2 bases and J 8 bases, with 4 bases left between them. The germline V gene encodes CDR1 MNHEY and CDR2 SVGEGT. The CDR3 nucleotides read TGTGCCAGCAGTTACATAGACATTCAGTACTTC. Translating it yields CASSYIDIQYF.

This clonotype was recorded at least ten times. The chain joins TRBV12-3 or TRBV12-4 to TRBJ1-1, with a weak D call TRBD1 (5 bases). V was cut by 3 bases and J by 8 bases, with 7 bases left in between. The CDR3 is 11 amino acids. The CDR3 is CASSFRGEAFF. CDR3 DNA sequence: TGTGCCAGCAGTTTCCGGGGCGAAGCTTTCTTT.

This clonotype has just a few counts. This chain uses TRBV4-3 with TRBJ2-1; the match to TRBD2 covers 10 bases. The CDR3 covers 16 residues. Trimming removed 0 bases from V and 5 bases from J; junction bases left unmatched: 4. Germline CDR1 and CDR2: LGHNA and YSLEER. As DNA, the CDR3 is TGCGCCAGCAGCCAAGAGGGACTAGCGCTCCACAATGAGCAGTTCTTC. Translated, it gives CASSQEGLALHNEQFF.